This TCR beta chain was documented in a study of blood T cell repertoires in COVID-19. In the study overall: The United States, Italy and Spain supplied acute and convalescent COVID-19 samples. Sample material is recorded as cDNA or gDNA derived from T cells, B-cell-depleted T cells, or PBMCs.

In the authors' workflow: Amplification of reference gene primers provided the estimated nucleated cell counts. The protocol was immunoSEQ multiplex PCR, while the TCRdb copy is restricted to in-frame clones and leaves out a portion. Clone size and V and J calls were adopted from that table, with D and trimming inferred from the DNA. The sample has about 310,000 clones; roughly 86% are singletons. The CDR3 is 15 amino acids. V was clipped by 3 bases and J by 0 bases; unmatched bases: 3. Germline assignment: CDR1 SGHNT and CDR2 YYREEE (reference sequence). The chain is built from TRBV5-4 and TRBJ1-3; TRBD1 agrees at 7 bases. The sequence was obtained from a woman aged 45-60 years who had recovered from COVID-19. The sequencing input was peripheral blood. CDR3 nucleotide sequence: TGTGCCAGCAGCTATGGACAGGCCTCTGGAAACACCATATATTTT. Its protein product is CASSYGQASGNTIYF.